The clone carrying this T cell receptor (beta chain) was seen only a few times. This CDR3 contains 14 residues. Germline V CDR1 and CDR2: SGHRS, YFSETQ. Trimming pared 4 bases from V and 1 base from J, leaving 12 bases between. The data were produced by immunoSEQ multiplex PCR, yet TCRdb's version contains in-frame clones alone and is incomplete. The repertoire holds 70,000 to 100,000 clones, with approximately 91% as singletons. The source of the sample is a study of control samples from healthy donors and cancer patients. This receptor was identified in a woman aged 55-69 years in good health. The rearrangement joins TRBV5-1 to TRBJ2-7; D is perhaps TRBD1 (5 bases). Sequenced sample: blood. CDR3 loop: CASSPGGQSYEQYF. CDR3 bases: TGCGCCAGCAGCCCCGGCGGACAATCCTACGAGCAGTACTTC.